This T cell receptor beta chain was recovered during a study of T-cell memory formation after mild COVID-19. The CDR3 has 14 amino acids. V lost 6 bases to trimming and J lost 3 bases, with 14 bases between them. Per the germline V gene, CDR1 is MNHNS and CDR2 is SASEGT. Via MiXCR, TCRdb re-called the 5' RACE reads, giving one row per CDR3 protein. The sample consists of approximately 570,000 distinct CDR3 sequences, 15% to 20% of them appearing once. This receptor was identified in an adult woman who had mild COVID-19 (a few samples of this study predate the infection). Cell type and time point are not known. Sequenced material: PBMCs or a T cell subset sorted from them (not recorded which). The rearrangement joins TRBV6-1 to TRBJ1-1, with D possibly matching TRBD1 (5 bases). The CDR3 coding sequence is TGTGCCAGCAGGGCGGGGCCCGGCGACACTGAAGCTTTCTTT. Protein sequence: CASRAGPGDTEAFF.